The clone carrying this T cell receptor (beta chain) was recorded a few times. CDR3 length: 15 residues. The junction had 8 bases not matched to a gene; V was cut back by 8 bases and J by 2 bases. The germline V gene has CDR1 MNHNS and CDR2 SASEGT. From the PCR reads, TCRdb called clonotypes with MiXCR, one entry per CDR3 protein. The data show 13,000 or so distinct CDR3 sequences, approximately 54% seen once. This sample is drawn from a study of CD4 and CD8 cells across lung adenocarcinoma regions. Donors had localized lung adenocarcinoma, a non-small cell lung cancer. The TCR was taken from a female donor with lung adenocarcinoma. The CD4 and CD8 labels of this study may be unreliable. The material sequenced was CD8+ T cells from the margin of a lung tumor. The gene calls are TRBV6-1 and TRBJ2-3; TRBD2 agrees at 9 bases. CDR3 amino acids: CASSLAGSFTDTQYF. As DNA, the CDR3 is TGTGCCAGCTCCCTAGCGGGGAGTTTCACAGATACGCAGTATTTT.